Sequencing of this T cell receptor (beta chain) was carried out in a study of lymphopenia after photon versus proton radiotherapy (dated by TCRdb to between 2019 and 2020). Broadly, across the study: In patients with gastrointestinal tumors who developed high-grade lymphopenia, the study compared the immunological effects of photon radiation therapy with those of proton radiation therapy. A cohort of some 21 patients with gastrointestinal tumors who received either photon or proton therapy and subsequently developed lymphopenia was included. The goal of the study was to characterize the differences between the two radiation modalities in how they affect the immune system.

Library preparation employed the immunoSEQ multiplex PCR assay. T cell repertoires were profiled with deep sequencing of rearranged TCR beta loci together with multiparametric flow cytometry. TCRdb provides this immuneACCESS table in a form limited to in-frame rearrangements. Some clones are lacking; in checked studies, under half of them reflect an unresolved V gene, and why the rest are absent is not known. The table for this sample lists 50,000 or so clones; 92% of them were counted only once. About a sixth of the sample rests with the top ten. The CDR3 runs 12 residues from the cysteine to the phenylalanine. Only the CDR3 DNA stays, 36 bases, in frame from base 1. The germline V gene yields SGHRS for CDR1 and YFSETQ for CDR2. V and J lose 0 bases and 8 bases, and a span of 8 bases separates them. As to this clone: What antigen it recognizes has not been identified. No much larger clone is present one base from it, and per-base qualities are unavailable.

What the work shows at the level of the full study, not this receptor alone: Relative stability during treatment was observed in proton-treated patients, whereas loss of naive T cells and TCR diversity and gain of effector/memory populations were observed in photon-treated patients. After the lymphocyte count nadir, oligoclonal expansion, especially of CD8+ Temra cells, was observed in photon-treated repertoires, and the drop in diversity was driven by this expansion. Across the cohort, an inverse correlation was found between a larger post-nadir drop in TCR diversity and overall survival time among patients who died. The survival association was assessed only in patients who died, and the authors presented better survival with proton therapy as a possibility rather than a demonstrated result.

In this chain, TRBV5-1 is recombined with TRBJ1-2; the best D guess is TRBD1, with 5 bases matching. This TCR derives from a woman aged 35 to 49 with cholangiocarcinoma. The sequencing used peripheral blood, collected from a patient treated with photon-based radiotherapy. Here the CDR3 is given as CASSLEGSGYTF. The nucleotide sequence is given as TGCGCCAGCAGCTTGGAGGGGAGCGGCTACACCTTC. With the rest looked up from the reference TRBV5-1 and TRBJ1-2 genes rather than sequenced, the full variable domain is KAGVTQTPRYLIKTRGQQVTLSCSPISGHRSVSWYQQTPGQGLQFLFEYFSETQRNKGNFPGRFSGRQFSNSRSEMNVSTLELGDSALYLCASSLEGSGYTFGSGTRLTVV.